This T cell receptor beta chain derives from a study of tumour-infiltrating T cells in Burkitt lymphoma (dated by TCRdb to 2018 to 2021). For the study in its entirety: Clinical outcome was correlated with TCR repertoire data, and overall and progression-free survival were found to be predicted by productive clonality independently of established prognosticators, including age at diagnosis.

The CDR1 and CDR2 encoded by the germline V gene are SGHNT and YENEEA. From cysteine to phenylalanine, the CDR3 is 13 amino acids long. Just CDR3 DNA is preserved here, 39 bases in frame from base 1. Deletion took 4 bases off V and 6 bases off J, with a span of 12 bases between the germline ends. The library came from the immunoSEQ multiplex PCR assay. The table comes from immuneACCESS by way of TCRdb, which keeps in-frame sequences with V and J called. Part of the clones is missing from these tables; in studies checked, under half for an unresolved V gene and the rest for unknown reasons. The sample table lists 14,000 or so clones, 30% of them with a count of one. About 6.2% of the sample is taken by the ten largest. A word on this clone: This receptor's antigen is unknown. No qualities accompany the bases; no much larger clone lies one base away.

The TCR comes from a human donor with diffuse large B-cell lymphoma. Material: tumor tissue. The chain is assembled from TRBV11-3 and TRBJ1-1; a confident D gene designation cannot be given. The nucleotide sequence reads TGTGCCAGCAGCTCGGATATTAGTGCTGAAGCTTTCTTT. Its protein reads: CASSSDISAEAFF.